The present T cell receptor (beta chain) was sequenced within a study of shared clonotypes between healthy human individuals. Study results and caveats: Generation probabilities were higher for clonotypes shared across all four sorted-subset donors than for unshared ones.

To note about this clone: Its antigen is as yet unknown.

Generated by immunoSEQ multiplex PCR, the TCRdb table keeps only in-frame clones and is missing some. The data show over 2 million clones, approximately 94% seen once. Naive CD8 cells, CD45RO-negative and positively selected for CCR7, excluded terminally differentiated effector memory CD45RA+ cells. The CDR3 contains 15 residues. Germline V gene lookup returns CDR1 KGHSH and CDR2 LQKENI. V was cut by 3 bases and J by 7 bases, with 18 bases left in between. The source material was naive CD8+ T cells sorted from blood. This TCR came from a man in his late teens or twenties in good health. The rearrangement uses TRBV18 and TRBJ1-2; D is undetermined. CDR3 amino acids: CASSPDIVNLGGYTF. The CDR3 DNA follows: TGTGCCAGCTCACCCGATATTGTTAACTTAGGTGGCTACACCTTC.